The 16 T cell receptor beta chains in this list originate from one sample, sequenced in a study of CD8 T cells in Susac syndrome. An input of roughly 0.45 to 1 ug of RNA was subjected to reverse transcription using random hexamers. A single record per CDR3 protein comes from TCRdb applying MiXCR to the immunoSEQ multiplex PCR reads. This repertoire shows about 140,000 distinct CDR3 sequences, 94% found once; its top ten account for approximately 0.27%. The sample comprised CD8+ T cells from PBMCs. These receptors all come from a human donor in good health.

The chain carries TRBV27 and TRBJ2-1, with TRBD2 matching over 8 bases. From germline, CDR1 is MNHEY and CDR2 SMNVEV (reference sequence). The CDR3 runs to 16 residues. V was clipped by 3 bases and J by 3 bases; unmatched bases: 7. CDR3 loop: CASSFIPGGGYNEQFF. CDR3 DNA: TGTGCCAGCAGTTTTATTCCGGGAGGGGGCTACAATGAGCAGTTCTTC.

V and J are TRBV7-9 and TRBJ2-1; possible D gene TRBD2, 6 bases. Germline V gene lookup returns CDR1 SEHNR and CDR2 FQNEAQ (reference sequence). This CDR3 region has 16 residues. The ends were cut back, 2 bases at V and 0 bases at J, with 11 bases in the middle. The DNA of the CDR3 is TGTGCCAGCAGCTTATTATCCGGGGGCTCCTACAATGAGCAGTTCTTC. Translating gives CASSLLSGGSYNEQFF.

V gene TRBV9 combines with J gene TRBJ2-3, with D maybe TRBD2 (6 bases). The CDR3 length is 15 residues. CDR1 and CDR2 (germline): SGDLS, YYNGEE. Trimming took off 5 bases at V and 5 bases at J, with 18 bases between the two ends. The CDR3 loop reads CASSLSHRELDTQYF. CDR3 bases: TGTGCCAGCAGTCTTAGCCATCGGGAGTTAGATACGCAGTATTTT.

This chain joins TRBV4-1 and TRBJ2-1; the D call may be TRBD1 or TRBD2 (6 bases each). V was trimmed by 0 bases and J by 8 bases, leaving 14 bases between them. The CDR3 totals 15 residues. CDR1 is MGHRA, CDR2 YSYEKL, per germline. CDR3 DNA: TGCGCCAGCAGCCAAGAACCGGTCGGGGGCGATGAGCAGTTCTTC. As protein: CASSQEPVGGDEQFF.

The chain is built from TRBV5-1 and TRBJ2-7, with D hard to call. CDR1 SGHRS and CDR2 YFSETQ come from the germline V gene. CDR3 length equals 15 residues. V shed 2 bases and J shed 5 bases, with 17 bases lying between them. The CDR3 sequence is CASSFSTLSVDEQYF. CDR3 sequence (DNA): TGCGCCAGCAGCTTTTCAACTCTCTCGGTGGACGAGCAGTACTTC. Supplemented by reference TRBV5-1 and TRBJ2-7, the full variable domain reads KAGVTQTPRYLIKTRGQQVTLSCSPISGHRSVSWYQQTPGQGLQFLFEYFSETQRNKGNFPGRFSGRQFSNSRSEMNVSTLELGDSALYLCASSFSTLSVDEQYFGPGTRLTVT.

The chain joins TRBV7-3 to TRBJ2-7; 7 bases fit TRBD1. The length of the CDR3 is 15 residues. Germline V CDR1 and CDR2: SGHTA, FQGTGA. V lost 4 bases to trimming and J lost 2 bases; unmatched junction nucleotides: 8. The CDR3 sequence is CASSSPRGPTYEQYF. The CDR3 DNA reads as TGTGCCAGCAGCTCCCCGAGGGGGCCGACCTACGAGCAGTACTTC. Full variable domain (rest looked up from reference TRBV7-3 and TRBJ2-7): GAGVSQTPSNKVTEKGKYVELRCDPISGHTALYWYRQSLGQGPEFLIYFQGTGAADDSGLPNDRFFAVRPEGSVSTLKIQRTERGDSAVYLCASSSPRGPTYEQYFGPGTRLTVT.

J is TRBJ2-5 and V is TRBV20-1; D is possibly TRBD1 (5 bases). V was clipped by 0 bases and J by 6 bases, with 14 bases between them. Germline CDR1 reads DFQATT; CDR2 reads SNEGSKA (reference sequence). This CDR3 is 14 amino acids long. The CDR3 reads CSARDVGVTQTQYF. The DNA of the CDR3 is TGCAGTGCTAGAGATGTAGGGGTCACCCAGACCCAGTACTTC.

The gene calls are TRBV27 and TRBJ1-2, with D uncertain. Germline lookup yields CDR1 MNHEY and CDR2 SMNVEV (reference sequence). V lost 5 bases, J lost 8 bases, and 15 bases lay in between. This CDR3 region has 13 residues. The CDR3 DNA follows: TGTGCCAGCAGTCCGCGGGGAGTATACGGCTACACCTTC. Translated: CASSPRGVYGYTF.

The chain joins TRBV2 to TRBJ1-2, with a tentative D call TRBD1 (6 bases). Germline loops: CDR1 SNHLY, CDR2 FYNNEI. Trimming removed 3 bases at V and 4 bases at J, with 6 bases between. The CDR3 loop spans 12 amino acids. This CDR3 is CASSDRGYGYTF. DNA of the CDR3: TGTGCCAGCAGTGACAGGGGCTATGGCTACACCTTC.

The chain uses TRBV12-3 or TRBV12-4 and TRBJ2-5, with 8 bases that match TRBD1. This CDR3 contains 16 residues. V gave up 5 bases and J gave up 3 bases; unmatched junction bases: 11. Written as DNA, the CDR3 is TGTGCCAGCAGTCTTAATACCGGGACAGGCGAAGAGACCCAGTACTTC. Translated: CASSLNTGTGEETQYF.

This clonotype was seen once. The CDR3 region is CSVQQGPYNSPLHF. In nucleotides, the CDR3 is TGCAGCGTTCAACAGGGACCCTATAATTCACCCCTCCACTTT. The V call is TRBV29-1, the J call TRBJ1-6; D may be TRBD1 (6 bases). In germline, CDR1 is SQVTM, CDR2 ANQGSEA. The V end lost 5 bases, the J end lost 2 bases, and 10 bases lay between the germline ends. This CDR3 is 14 amino acids long. Drawing the rest from reference TRBV29-1 and TRBJ1-6, the complete variable domain is SAVISQKPSRDICQRGTSLTIQCQVDSQVTMMFWYRQQPGQSLTLIATANQGSEATYESGFVIDKFPISRPNLTFSTLTVSNMSPEDSSIYLCSVQQGPYNSPLHFGNGTRLTVT.

The chain combines TRBV29-1 with TRBJ2-7, with 12 nucleotides matching TRBD2. CDR1 SQVTM and CDR2 ANQGSEA come from the germline V gene. This CDR3 spans 16 amino acids. J was trimmed by 0 bases and V by 3 bases; bases with no gene match: 6. The CDR3 DNA is TGCAGCGTTGACGGGCTAGCGGGAGGGAACTCCTACGAGCAGTACTTC. Encoded protein: CSVDGLAGGNSYEQYF.

This chain joins TRBV27 and TRBJ2-7; D uncertain. Trimming stripped 2 bases from V and 3 bases from J, with 8 bases between. The CDR3 runs 13 residues. CDR1 MNHEY and CDR2 SMNVEV come from the germline V gene (reference sequence). CDR3 nucleotides: TGTGCCAGCAGTTTAGGGCTACTCTACGAGCAGTACTTC. This sequence encodes CASSLGLLYEQYF.

J is TRBJ2-7 and V is TRBV5-8; D is unclear. The CDR3 sequence is 14 residues long. Germline assignment: CDR1 SGHTS and CDR2 YDEGEE. Trimming took off 0 bases at V and 5 bases at J, with 12 bases between the two ends. In nucleotides, the CDR3 is TGTGCCAGCAGCTTGGCCGTGGGGTGGGACGAGCAGTACTTC. Translated, it gives CASSLAVGWDEQYF.

The chain joins TRBV5-1 to TRBJ2-1, with a tentative D call TRBD2 (6 bases). V lost 2 bases and J lost 2, with 11 bases in between. Germline CDR1 is SGHRS and CDR2 is YFSETQ. The CDR3 contains 15 residues. This CDR3 is CASSLTGVTYNEQFF. The CDR3 nucleotides read TGCGCCAGCAGCTTAACGGGAGTGACCTACAATGAGCAGTTCTTC.

The sample holds one count of this clonotype. This chain joins TRBV5-6 and TRBJ2-7; D is unclear. The germline gives CDR1 SGHDT, CDR2 YYEEEE. The V gene lost 2 bases and the J gene lost 2 bases, with 11 bases spanning the gap. There are 14 residues in the CDR3. As DNA, the CDR3 is TGTGCCAGCAGCTTAGTCGAGAGCCCCTACGAGCAGTACTTC. Residues: CASSLVESPYEQYF. The full variable domain, completed using reference TRBV5-6 and TRBJ2-7, is DAGVTQSPTHLIKTRGQQVTLRCSPKSGHDTVSWYQQALGQGPQFIFQYYEEEERQRGNFPDRFSGHQFPNYSSELNVNALLLGDSALYLCASSLVESPYEQYFGPGTRLTVT.